The 27 T cell receptor beta chains listed next were all sequenced from one sample in a study of blood T cell repertoires in COVID-19. Produced via immunoSEQ multiplex PCR; TCRdb's table is partial and in-frame only. The sample contains about 100,000 clones, approximately 87% of which appear only once. The material sequenced was peripheral blood. The receptors shown here come from a human donor in a cohort sampled during active COVID-19.

This chain uses TRBV19 with TRBJ2-7; TRBD2 matches at 10 bases. V dropped 3 bases and J dropped 2; count of bases not matched to a gene: 4. This CDR3 spans 15 amino acids. CDR1 is LNHDA, CDR2 SQIVND, per germline (reference sequence). The CDR3, as DNA: TGTGCCAGTAGTATGGGGACTAGCGCTACCTACGAGCAGTACTTC. This gives the protein CASSMGTSATYEQYF.

This chain connects TRBV5-4 to TRBJ1-3; 8 bases match TRBD1. The germline CDR1 and CDR2 sequences are SGHNT and YYREEE (reference sequence). This CDR3 has 15 residues. The V segment lost 4 bases and the J segment 3 bases; nucleotides outside the gene matches: 6. The CDR3 loop reads CASSTRTGLGNTIYF. The CDR3 DNA reads TGTGCCAGCAGCACCAGGACAGGGCTTGGAAACACCATATATTTT.

This chain connects TRBV10-2 to TRBJ1-2; D remains unclear. Trimming stripped 5 bases from V and 1 base from J, with 8 bases between. Germline V gene sequence: CDR1 WSHSY, CDR2 SAAADI. The CDR3 is 13 amino acids. The CDR3 coding sequence is TGCGCCAGCAGTCAGGTTATTAACTATGGCTACACCTTC. As protein: CASSQVINYGYTF.

This chain uses TRBV7-9 with TRBJ2-5, with 8 bases matching TRBD2. The trim removed 5 bases at V and 4 bases at J, leaving 9 bases unmatched. This CDR3 has 15 amino acids. Germline lookup yields CDR1 SEHNR and CDR2 FQNEAQ (reference sequence). CDR3 loop: CASSEMGTRGETQYF. In DNA form, the CDR3 reads TGTGCCAGCAGCGAAATGGGGACTAGGGGAGAGACCCAGTACTTC. Using reference TRBV7-9 and TRBJ2-5 for the parts outside the CDR3, the full variable domain is DTGVSQNPRHKITKRGQNVTFRCDPISEHNRLYWYRQTLGQGPEFLTYFQNEAQLEKSRLLSDRFSAERPKGSFSTLEIQRTEQGDSAMYLCASSEMGTRGETQYFGPGTRLLVL.

This chain uses TRBV11-2 with TRBJ1-1, with 8 nucleotides matching TRBD1. V lost 9 bases, J lost 3 bases, and 3 bases stayed unmatched. Germline lookup yields CDR1 SGHAT and CDR2 FQNNGV. CDR3 length: 12 amino acids. This chain's CDR3 is CASRTGYTEAFF. The CDR3 coding sequence is TGTGCCAGTAGGACAGGGTACACTGAAGCTTTCTTT.

This chain connects TRBV6-6 to TRBJ1-1, with D possibly matching TRBD1 (6 bases). Looked up from germline, CDR1 is MNHNY and CDR2 is SVGAGI (reference sequence). The CDR3 has 14 residues. The germline V and J ends were trimmed by 8 bases and 5 bases, with 18 bases remaining between them. The CDR3, as DNA: TGTGCCAGCGGGACCGTGGGGGCAGGGACTGAAGCTTTCTTT. Amino acid sequence: CASGTVGAGTEAFF.

The rearrangement uses TRBV14 and TRBJ1-1; tentatively, D is TRBD1 (5 bases). This CDR3 spans 16 amino acids. V lost 2 bases to trimming and J lost 5 bases, with 18 bases between them. Germline V gene data show CDR1 as SGHDN and CDR2 as FVKESK. CDR3 coding DNA: TGTGCCAGCAGCCAATATCCCAAAGGGGTTTGGACTGAAGCTTTCTTT. Translated, it gives CASSQYPKGVWTEAFF. Looking up the rest from reference TRBV14 and TRBJ1-1 gives the full variable domain: EAGVTQFPSHSVIEKGQTVTLRCDPISGHDNLYWYRRVMGKEIKFLLHFVKESKQDESGMPNNRFLAERTGGTYSTLKVQPAELEDSGVYFCASSQYPKGVWTEAFFGQGTRLTVV.

The V call is TRBV6-2 or TRBV6-3, the J call TRBJ2-3, with TRBD1 matching over 9 bases. The CDR3 spans 16 residues. Trimming cost V 4 bases and J 1 base; bases outside gene matches: 6. Germline V gives CDR1 MNHEY, CDR2 SVGEGT. The CDR3 DNA reads as TGTGCCAGCAGTTCCGGACAGGGGCCGGGCACAGATACGCAGTATTTT. This encodes CASSSGQGPGTDTQYF.

The rearrangement links TRBV12-5 to TRBJ2-1, with no clear D. There are 14 residues in the CDR3. The V gene's germline CDR1 is LGHNT and CDR2 FRNRAP. V was trimmed by 8 bases and J by 7 bases, leaving 18 bases between them. The chain's CDR3 is CASNSMTEDNEQFF. The CDR3 DNA sequence: TGTGCTAGTAATAGCATGACCGAAGATAATGAGCAGTTCTTC.

This clone has only one observation. The chain has TRBV19 and TRBJ1-2; TRBD1 matches 10 bases. V lost 5 bases to trimming and J lost 5 bases; unmatched junction nucleotides: 11. Germline CDR1 is LNHDA and CDR2 is SQIVND (reference sequence). The CDR3 has 16 amino acids. The CDR3, as DNA: TGTGCCAGTAGTGTAGCCGGGACAGGGGCTTCGTATGGCTACACCTTC. This gives the protein CASSVAGTGASYGYTF.

This chain connects TRBV30 to TRBJ2-5, with a possible D match to TRBD2 (5 bases). The CDR3 runs to 13 residues. The V and J ends lost 1 base and 4 bases respectively, with 10 bases between them. CDR1 is GTSNPN and CDR2 is SVGIG in the germline V gene (reference sequence). CDR3 coding DNA: TGTGCCTGGAGTGCGGACTTGCGAGAGACCCAGTACTTC. Its protein product is CAWSADLRETQYF.

The chain uses TRBV5-1 and TRBJ1-1; perhaps TRBD1 as D (6 bases). The CDR3 runs to 16 residues. V lost 0 bases and J 0 bases, leaving 12 bases between the germline ends. The V gene's germline CDR1 is SGHRS and CDR2 YFSETQ. The CDR3 reads CASSLGTGQMNTEAFF. Written as DNA, the CDR3 is TGCGCCAGCAGCTTGGGTACGGGACAAATGAACACTGAAGCTTTCTTT.

CDR3 nucleotide sequence: TGTGCCAGCAGCCCTCGGCTCAACAGGGAGCTCAGTGGCTACACCTTC. The encoded protein is CASSPRLNRELSGYTF. This chain connects TRBV7-2 to TRBJ1-2; perhaps TRBD1 as D (6 bases). Germline CDR1 is SGHTA and CDR2 is FQGNSA. V was clipped by 5 bases and J by 7 bases, with 23 bases between them. This CDR3 has 16 amino acids.

This sequence joins TRBV5-1 and TRBJ2-5, with no clear D. This CDR3 contains 13 residues. Germline-derived CDR1 and CDR2 are SGHRS and YFSETQ. Trimming took off 0 bases at V and 5 bases at J, with 8 bases between the two ends. The CDR3 here is CASSLASYETQYF. The CDR3, as DNA: TGCGCCAGCAGCTTGGCTTCGTATGAGACCCAGTACTTC.

This chain links TRBV3-1 (or the pseudogene TRBV3-2) with TRBJ2-5, with 10 bases that match TRBD1. CDR1 is LGHDT, CDR2 YNNKEL, per germline (reference sequence). V lost 2 bases to trimming and J lost 5 bases; unmatched junction nucleotides: 2. There are 14 residues in the CDR3. CDR3 in amino acids: CASSQRQGAETQYF. The DNA of the CDR3 is TGTGCCAGCAGCCAACGACAGGGGGCGGAGACCCAGTACTTC.

The gene calls are TRBV5-6 and TRBJ1-4; the D is unclear. Germline values: CDR1 SGHDT, CDR2 YYEEEE. With 1 base removed from V and 5 bases from J, the gap between germline ends came to 15 bases. The CDR3 runs to 16 residues. The CDR3 DNA follows: TGTGCCAGCAGCTTGCTGTCAGGCTTAAGAAATGAAAAACTGTTTTTT. This sequence encodes CASSLLSGLRNEKLFF.

The chain uses TRBV11-3 and TRBJ1-5, with unresolved D. The CDR3 contains 16 residues. The V gene lost 2 bases and the J gene lost 5 bases, with 16 bases spanning the gap. The germline CDR1 and CDR2 sequences are SGHNT and YENEEA. The CDR3 nucleotides read TGTGCCAGCAGCTTATTACTGCTTGGTTTTGATCAGCCCCAGCATTTT. It encodes CASSLLLLGFDQPQHF.

The J gene is TRBJ2-2, the V gene TRBV27, with D possibly TRBD1 on 6 matching bases. Germline CDR1 MNHEY, CDR2 SMNVEV (reference sequence). The CDR3 contains 15 residues. Trimming took off 4 bases at V and 7 bases at J, with 16 bases between the two ends. CDR3 coding DNA: TGTGCCAGCAGTTACGAACTCTTCAGGGGCGGGGAGCTGTTTTTT. This encodes CASSYELFRGGELFF.

The genes are TRBV29-1 and TRBJ1-2, with a possible D match to TRBD1 (5 bases). CDR1 is SQVTM and CDR2 is ANQGSEA in the germline V gene. V was clipped by 7 bases and J by 8 bases, with 20 bases between them. The CDR3 runs 13 residues. DNA of the CDR3: TGCAGCGCTGGGGACTCTAGAAAAGGGGGCTACACCTTC. Its translation is CSAGDSRKGGYTF.

V gene TRBV5-1 combines with J gene TRBJ1-1; possible D gene TRBD1, 6 bases. The V gene's germline CDR1 is SGHRS and CDR2 YFSETQ. The CDR3 length is 15 residues. The ends were cut back, 4 bases at V and 1 base at J, with 14 bases in the middle. CDR3 coding DNA: TGCGCCAGCAGCAGAAGGACAGCCTCGAACACTGAAGCTTTCTTT. Encoded protein: CASSRRTASNTEAFF.

The gene calls are TRBV19 and TRBJ1-3; D not certain. There are 17 residues in the CDR3. The V gene lost 4 bases and the J gene lost 0 bases, with 16 bases spanning the gap. Germline V lookup: CDR1 LNHDA, CDR2 SQIVND (reference sequence). The CDR3 nucleotides read TGTGCCAGTAGTACCCCCTTGGAACGACTCTCTGGAAACACCATATATTTT. Its protein is CASSTPLERLSGNTIYF. Combining the CDR3 with reference TRBV19 and TRBJ1-3 gives the whole variable domain DGGITQSPKYLFRKEGQNVTLSCEQNLNHDAMYWYRQDPGQGLRLIYYSQIVNDFQKGDIAEGYSVSREKKESFPLTVTSAQKNPTAFYLCASSTPLERLSGNTIYFGEGSWLTVV.

The sample holds a few counts of this clone. The chain is built from TRBV7-9 and TRBJ1-3; D is ambiguous. V lost 5 bases to trimming and J lost 0 bases, with 11 bases between them. The V gene's germline CDR1 is SEHNR and CDR2 FQNEAQ (reference sequence). The CDR3 is 15 amino acids. The CDR3 is CASSRPTGSGNTIYF. CDR3 bases: TGTGCCAGCAGCCGCCCGACGGGCTCTGGAAACACCATATATTTT. Combining the CDR3 with reference TRBV7-9 and TRBJ1-3 gives the whole variable domain DTGVSQNPRHKITKRGQNVTFRCDPISEHNRLYWYRQTLGQGPEFLTYFQNEAQLEKSRLLSDRFSAERPKGSFSTLEIQRTEQGDSAMYLCASSRPTGSGNTIYFGEGSWLTVV.

This rearrangement joins TRBV13 to TRBJ2-3; possibly TRBD2 for D (5 bases). Deletions cut 5 bases from V and 0 bases from J, with 6 bases between. This CDR3 has 13 residues. CDR1 and CDR2 (germline): PRHDT, FYEKMQ (reference sequence). In nucleotides, the CDR3 is TGTGCCAGCAGCCCGGGGAGCACAGATACGCAGTATTTT. This gives the protein CASSPGSTDTQYF.

The CDR3 sequence is CASPLWSRDQPQHF. Written as DNA, the CDR3 is TGTGCCAGCCCCCTGTGGTCGAGGGATCAGCCCCAGCATTTT. V and J are TRBV9 and TRBJ1-5, with D uncertain. The CDR3 spans 14 residues. V was pared by 7 bases and J by 5 bases, with 16 bases between. From germline, CDR1 is SGDLS and CDR2 YYNGEE.

J is TRBJ2-3 and V is TRBV30, with D possibly TRBD1 on 5 matching bases. V gave up 0 bases and J gave up 4 bases, with 5 bases separating them. The CDR3 is 12 amino acids. Germline CDR1 reads GTSNPN; CDR2 reads SVGIG (reference sequence). The CDR3 here is CAWSVQADTQYF. CDR3 nucleotides: TGTGCCTGGAGTGTACAGGCAGATACGCAGTATTTT.

V is TRBV5-1 and J is TRBJ2-7; TRBD2 aligns across 8 bases. CDR1 and CDR2 from the germline V gene are SGHRS and YFSETQ. The CDR3 totals 15 residues. V dropped 5 bases and J dropped 6; count of bases not matched to a gene: 13. Here the CDR3 DNA reads TGCGCCAGCAGTTACCCCCGGGGGGGGCTTAGCGAGCAGTACTTC. It translates to CASSYPRGGLSEQYF.

The chain joins TRBV21-1 to TRBJ2-1; the DNA was not used to check the table's D call, TRBD1. TRBV21-1 corresponds to a pseudogene. The CDR3 spans 18 residues. The CDR3 spells CASSNLLRETGGYNEQFF. CDR3 DNA sequence: TGTGCCAGCAGCAACCTCCTAAGGGAGACAGGGGGCTACAATGAGCAGTTCTTC.